This T cell receptor (beta chain) was obtained from a study of blood T cell repertoires in COVID-19. V lost 5 bases, J lost 2 bases, and 12 bases stayed unmatched. The length of the CDR3 is 16 residues. Germline assignment: CDR1 LNHNV and CDR2 YYDKDF (reference sequence). Seattle's cohort entered during active infection and was followed longitudinally. In the source study's methods: Estimated nucleated cell counts came from reference gene primer amplification. The data were produced by immunoSEQ multiplex PCR, yet TCRdb's version contains in-frame clones alone and is incomplete. The V and J calls and clone size are taken from that table; D and trimming were inferred from the DNA. The sample holds 150,000 or so clones, 75% to 90% seen once.

The material sequenced was peripheral blood. The receptor was isolated from a man aged 18 to 29 with COVID-19, enrolled during active disease. The chain combines TRBV15 with TRBJ2-7; 7 nucleotides match TRBD1. The CDR3 nucleotides read TGTGCCACCAGCGCAACCTCGACAGGGAAAACCTACGAGCAGTACTTC. Translating gives CATSATSTGKTYEQYF.